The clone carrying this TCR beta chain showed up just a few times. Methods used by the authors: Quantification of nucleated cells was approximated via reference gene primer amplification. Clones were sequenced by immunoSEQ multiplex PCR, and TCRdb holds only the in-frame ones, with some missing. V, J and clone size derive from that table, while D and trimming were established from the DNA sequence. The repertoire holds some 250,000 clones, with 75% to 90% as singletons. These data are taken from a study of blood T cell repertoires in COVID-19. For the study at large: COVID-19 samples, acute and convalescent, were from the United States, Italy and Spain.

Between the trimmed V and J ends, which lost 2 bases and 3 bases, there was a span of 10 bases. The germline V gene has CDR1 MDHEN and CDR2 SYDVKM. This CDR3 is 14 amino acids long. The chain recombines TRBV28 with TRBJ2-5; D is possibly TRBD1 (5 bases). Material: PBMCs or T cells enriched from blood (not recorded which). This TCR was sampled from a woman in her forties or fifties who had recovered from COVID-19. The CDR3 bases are TGTGCCAGCAGTTTAGGTGGCAGGGAAGAGACCCAGTACTTC. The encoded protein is CASSLGGREETQYF.